The source of this TCR beta chain is a study of identical twins. Of note for this clonotype: The antigen remains undetermined.

From the 5' RACE reads, TCRdb called clonotypes with MiXCR, one entry per CDR3 protein. The sample contains just under 650,000 distinct CDR3 sequences, just over 7% of which appear only once. Study conclusions and caveats: Possibly, invariant MAIT and iNKT cells partly confounded zero-insertion analyses.

These data also formed part of another study, on yellow fever vaccine responses in identical twins.

The TCR was taken from a woman in her late teens or twenties in good health. The sample was PBMCs.

CDR3 DNA: TGTGCCAGCAGCTTAAAACTAGCGGGAGGGCCTGGGGAGCAGTTCTTC. Translation gives CASSLKLAGGPGEQFF. J is TRBJ2-1 and V is TRBV7-3; 13 positions match TRBD2. The CDR3 loop spans 16 amino acids. Losses at the gene ends were 1 base for V and 10 bases for J; bases not matched to a gene: 7. Germline CDR1 reads SGHTA; CDR2 reads FQGTGA.